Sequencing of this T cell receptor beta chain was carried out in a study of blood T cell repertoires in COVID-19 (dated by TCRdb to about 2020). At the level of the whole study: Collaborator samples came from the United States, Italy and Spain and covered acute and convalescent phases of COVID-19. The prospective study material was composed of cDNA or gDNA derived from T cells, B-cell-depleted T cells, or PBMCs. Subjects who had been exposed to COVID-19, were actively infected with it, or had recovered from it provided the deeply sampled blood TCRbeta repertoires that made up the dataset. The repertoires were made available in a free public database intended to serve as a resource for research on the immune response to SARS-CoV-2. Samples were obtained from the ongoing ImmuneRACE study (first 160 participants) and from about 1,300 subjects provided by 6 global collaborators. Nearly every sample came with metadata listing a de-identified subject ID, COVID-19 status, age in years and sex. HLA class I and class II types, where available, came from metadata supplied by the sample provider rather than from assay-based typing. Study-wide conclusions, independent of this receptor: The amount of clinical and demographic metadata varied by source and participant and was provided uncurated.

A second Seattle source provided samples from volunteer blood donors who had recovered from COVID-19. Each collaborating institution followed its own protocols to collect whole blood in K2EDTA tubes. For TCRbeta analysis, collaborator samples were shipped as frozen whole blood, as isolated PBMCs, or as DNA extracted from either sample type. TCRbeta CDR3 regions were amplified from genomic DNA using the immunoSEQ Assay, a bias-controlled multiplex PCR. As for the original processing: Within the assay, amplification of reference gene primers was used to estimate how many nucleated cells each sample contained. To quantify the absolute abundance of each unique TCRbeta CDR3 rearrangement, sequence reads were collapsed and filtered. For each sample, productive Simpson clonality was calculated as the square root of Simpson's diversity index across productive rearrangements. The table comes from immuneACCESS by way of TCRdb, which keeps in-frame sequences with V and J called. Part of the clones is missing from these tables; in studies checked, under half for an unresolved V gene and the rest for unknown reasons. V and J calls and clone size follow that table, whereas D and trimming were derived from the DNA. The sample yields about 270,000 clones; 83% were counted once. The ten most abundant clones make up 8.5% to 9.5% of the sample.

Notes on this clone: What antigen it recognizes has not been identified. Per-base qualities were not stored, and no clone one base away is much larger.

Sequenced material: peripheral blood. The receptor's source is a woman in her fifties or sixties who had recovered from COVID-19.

CDR3 reads: CASSLAGIGGSGELFF. The bases read TGTGCCAGCAGCTTGGCTGGCATTGGCGGGTCCGGGGAGCTGTTTTTT. The V and J genes are TRBV5-4 and TRBJ2-2; TRBD2 is perhaps the D gene, given 5 matching bases. According to the germline V gene (reference sequence), CDR1 reads SGHNT and CDR2 reads YYREEE. Trimming at the junction amounts to 0 bases on V and 6 bases on J, and the germline ends lie 15 bases apart. Taken from cysteine to phenylalanine, the CDR3 has 16 residues. Only CDR3 DNA remains: 48 bases, in frame from the first base.